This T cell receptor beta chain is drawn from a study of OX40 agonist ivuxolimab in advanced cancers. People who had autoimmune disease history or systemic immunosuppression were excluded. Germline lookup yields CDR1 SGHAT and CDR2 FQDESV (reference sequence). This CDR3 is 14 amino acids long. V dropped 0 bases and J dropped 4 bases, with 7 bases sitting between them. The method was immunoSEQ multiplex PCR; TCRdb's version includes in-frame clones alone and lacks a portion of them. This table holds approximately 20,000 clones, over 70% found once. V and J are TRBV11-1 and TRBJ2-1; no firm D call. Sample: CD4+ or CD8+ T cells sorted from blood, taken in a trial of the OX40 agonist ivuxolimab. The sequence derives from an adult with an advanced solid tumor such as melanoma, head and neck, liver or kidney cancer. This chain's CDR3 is CASSLASYYNEQFF. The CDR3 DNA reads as TGTGCCAGCAGCTTAGCCTCGTATTACAATGAGCAGTTCTTC.